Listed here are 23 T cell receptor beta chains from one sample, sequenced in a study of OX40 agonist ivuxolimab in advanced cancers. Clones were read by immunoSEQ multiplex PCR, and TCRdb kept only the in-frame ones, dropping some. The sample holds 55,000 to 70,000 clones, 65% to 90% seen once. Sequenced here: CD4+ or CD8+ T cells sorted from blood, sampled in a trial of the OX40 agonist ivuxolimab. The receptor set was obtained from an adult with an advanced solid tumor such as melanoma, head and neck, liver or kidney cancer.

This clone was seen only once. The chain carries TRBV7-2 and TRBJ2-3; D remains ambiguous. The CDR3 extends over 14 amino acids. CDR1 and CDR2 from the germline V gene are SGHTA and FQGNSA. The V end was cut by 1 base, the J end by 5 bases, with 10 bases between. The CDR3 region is CASSLVVAQDTQYF. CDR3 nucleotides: TGTGCCAGCAGCTTAGTTGTGGCACAAGATACGCAGTATTTT.

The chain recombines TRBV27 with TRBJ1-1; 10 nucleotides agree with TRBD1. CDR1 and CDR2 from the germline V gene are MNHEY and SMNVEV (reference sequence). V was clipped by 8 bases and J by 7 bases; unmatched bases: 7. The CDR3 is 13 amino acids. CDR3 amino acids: CASRDRGSSEAFF. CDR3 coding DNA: TGTGCCAGCCGGGACAGGGGTTCTAGTGAAGCTTTCTTT.

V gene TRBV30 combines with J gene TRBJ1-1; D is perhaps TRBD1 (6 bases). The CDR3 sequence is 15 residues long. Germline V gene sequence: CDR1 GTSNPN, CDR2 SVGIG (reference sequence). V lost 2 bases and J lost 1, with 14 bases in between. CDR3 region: CAWSRLSTGNTEAFF. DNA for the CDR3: TGTGCCTGGAGTCGCCTTTCGACAGGGAACACTGAAGCTTTCTTT.

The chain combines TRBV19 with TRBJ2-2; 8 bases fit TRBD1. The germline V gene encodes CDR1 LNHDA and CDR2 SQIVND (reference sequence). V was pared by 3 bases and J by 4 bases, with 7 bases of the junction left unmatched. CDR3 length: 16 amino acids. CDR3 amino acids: CASSIWGTGSTGELFF. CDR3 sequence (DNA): TGTGCCAGTAGTATTTGGGGGACAGGTTCCACCGGGGAGCTGTTTTTT.

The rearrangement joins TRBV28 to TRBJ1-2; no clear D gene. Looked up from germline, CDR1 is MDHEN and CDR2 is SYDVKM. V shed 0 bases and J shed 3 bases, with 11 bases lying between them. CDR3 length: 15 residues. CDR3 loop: CASSLWGSRDYGYTF. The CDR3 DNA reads TGTGCCAGCAGTTTATGGGGGAGTCGGGACTATGGCTACACCTTC.

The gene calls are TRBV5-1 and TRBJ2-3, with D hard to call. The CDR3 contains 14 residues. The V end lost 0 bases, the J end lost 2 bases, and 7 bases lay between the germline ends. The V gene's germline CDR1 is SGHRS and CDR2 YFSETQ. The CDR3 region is CASSLVAFTDTQYF. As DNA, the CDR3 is TGCGCCAGCAGCTTGGTGGCTTTCACAGATACGCAGTATTTT.

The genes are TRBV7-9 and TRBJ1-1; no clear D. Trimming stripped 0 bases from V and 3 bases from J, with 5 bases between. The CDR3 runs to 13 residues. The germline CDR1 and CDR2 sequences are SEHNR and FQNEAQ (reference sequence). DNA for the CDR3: TGTGCCAGCAGCTTAGCAGGGTACACTGAAGCTTTCTTT. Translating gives CASSLAGYTEAFF. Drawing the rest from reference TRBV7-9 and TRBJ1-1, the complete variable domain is DTGVSQNPRHKITKRGQNVTFRCDPISEHNRLYWYRQTLGQGPEFLTYFQNEAQLEKSRLLSDRFSAERPKGSFSTLEIQRTEQGDSAMYLCASSLAGYTEAFFGQGTRLTVV.

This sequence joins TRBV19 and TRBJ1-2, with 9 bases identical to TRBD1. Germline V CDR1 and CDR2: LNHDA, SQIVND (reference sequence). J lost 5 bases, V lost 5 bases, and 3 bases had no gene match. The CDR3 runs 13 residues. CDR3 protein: CASSADRGYGYTF. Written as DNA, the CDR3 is TGTGCCAGTAGTGCCGACAGGGGGTATGGCTACACCTTC.

CDR3 in amino acids: CASILGPSSYEQYF. CDR3 sequence (DNA): TGTGCCAGCATTCTTGGACCGAGCTCCTACGAGCAGTACTTC. J is TRBJ2-7 and V is TRBV2; D is ambiguous. Trimming left V 7 bases short and J 0 bases short, with 13 bases between. This CDR3 spans 14 amino acids. The germline V gene encodes CDR1 SNHLY and CDR2 FYNNEI.

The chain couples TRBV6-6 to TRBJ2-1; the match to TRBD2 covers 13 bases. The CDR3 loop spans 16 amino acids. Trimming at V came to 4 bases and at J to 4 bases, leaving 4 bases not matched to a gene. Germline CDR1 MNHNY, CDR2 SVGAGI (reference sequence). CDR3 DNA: TGTGCCAGCAGTTCCAAACTAGCGGGGGGGTACAATGAGCAGTTCTTC. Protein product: CASSSKLAGGYNEQFF.

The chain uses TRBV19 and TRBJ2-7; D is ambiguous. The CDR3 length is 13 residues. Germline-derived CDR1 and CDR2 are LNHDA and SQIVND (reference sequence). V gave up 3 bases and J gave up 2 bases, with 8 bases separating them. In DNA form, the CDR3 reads TGTGCCAGTAGTATCTCTCCTCCCTACGAGCAGTACTTC. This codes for CASSISPPYEQYF.

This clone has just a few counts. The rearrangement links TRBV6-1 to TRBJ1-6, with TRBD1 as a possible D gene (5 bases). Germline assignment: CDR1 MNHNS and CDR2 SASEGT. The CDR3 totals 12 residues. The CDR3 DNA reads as TGTGCTACACGGGGGTCCGGATCACCCCTCCACTTT. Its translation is CATRGSGSPLHF.

In DNA form, the CDR3 reads TGCGCCAGCAGCCAAGATTCAGGGCAAAGCTATGGCTACACCTTC. It is translated as CASSQDSGQSYGYTF. This chain uses TRBV4-1 with TRBJ1-2; D is perhaps TRBD1 (5 bases). The germline gives CDR1 MGHRA, CDR2 YSYEKL. CDR3 length: 15 amino acids. Trimming removed 0 bases from V and 4 bases from J, with 12 bases in between.

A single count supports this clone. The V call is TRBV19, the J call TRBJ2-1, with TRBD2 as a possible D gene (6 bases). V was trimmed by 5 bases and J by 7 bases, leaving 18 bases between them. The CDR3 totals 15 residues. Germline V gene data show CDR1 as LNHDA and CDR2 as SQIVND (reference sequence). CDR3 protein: CASSQYRTEGNEQFF. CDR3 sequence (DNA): TGTGCCAGTAGTCAGTACAGGACGGAGGGGAATGAGCAGTTCTTC.

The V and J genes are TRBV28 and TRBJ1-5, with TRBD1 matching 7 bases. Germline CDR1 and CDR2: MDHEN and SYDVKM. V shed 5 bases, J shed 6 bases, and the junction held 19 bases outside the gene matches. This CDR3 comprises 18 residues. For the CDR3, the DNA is TGTGCCAGCAGTCTGCCACACCCGGGACAGCCTGGTGGTCAGCCCCAGCATTTT. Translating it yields CASSLPHPGQPGGQPQHF. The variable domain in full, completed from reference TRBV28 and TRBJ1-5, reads DVKVTQSSRYLVKRTGEKVFLECVQDMDHENMFWYRQDPGLGLRLIYFSYDVKMKEKGDIPEGYSVSREKKERFSLILESASTNQTSMYLCASSLPHPGQPGGQPQHFGDGTRLSIL.

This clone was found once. This chain's CDR3 is CASSPQASNYGYTF. DNA for the CDR3: TGTGCCAGCAGTCCCCAGGCCTCTAACTATGGCTACACCTTC. The chain carries TRBV2 and TRBJ1-2; D call uncertain. In germline, CDR1 is SNHLY, CDR2 FYNNEI. Trimming took off 5 bases at V and 0 bases at J, with 10 bases between the two ends. The CDR3 has 14 residues.

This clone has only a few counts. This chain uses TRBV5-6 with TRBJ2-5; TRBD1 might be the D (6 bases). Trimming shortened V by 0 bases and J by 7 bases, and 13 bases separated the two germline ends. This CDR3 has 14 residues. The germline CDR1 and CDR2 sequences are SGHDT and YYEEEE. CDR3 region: CASSLGPMGATQYF. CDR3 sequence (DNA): TGTGCCAGCAGCTTGGGACCAATGGGGGCGACCCAGTACTTC.

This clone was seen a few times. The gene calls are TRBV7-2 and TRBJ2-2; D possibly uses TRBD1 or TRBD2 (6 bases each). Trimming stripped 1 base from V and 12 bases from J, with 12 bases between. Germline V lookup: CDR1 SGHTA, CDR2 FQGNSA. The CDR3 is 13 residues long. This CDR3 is CASSLGPGAKLFF. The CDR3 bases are TGTGCCAGCAGCTTAGGCCCGGGGGCGAAGCTGTTTTTT.

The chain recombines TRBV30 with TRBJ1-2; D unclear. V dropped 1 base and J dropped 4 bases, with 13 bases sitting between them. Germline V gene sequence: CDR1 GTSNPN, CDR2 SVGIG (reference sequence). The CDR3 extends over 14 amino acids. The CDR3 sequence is CAWSATTKTYGYTF. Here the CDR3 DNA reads TGTGCCTGGAGTGCAACAACTAAAACCTATGGCTACACCTTC.

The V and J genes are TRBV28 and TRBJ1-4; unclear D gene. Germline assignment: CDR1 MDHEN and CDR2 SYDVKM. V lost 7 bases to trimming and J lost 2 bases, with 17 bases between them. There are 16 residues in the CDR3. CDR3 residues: CASTRAWGGTNEKLFF. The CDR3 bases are TGTGCCAGCACTCGAGCCTGGGGAGGGACTAATGAAAAACTGTTTTTT.

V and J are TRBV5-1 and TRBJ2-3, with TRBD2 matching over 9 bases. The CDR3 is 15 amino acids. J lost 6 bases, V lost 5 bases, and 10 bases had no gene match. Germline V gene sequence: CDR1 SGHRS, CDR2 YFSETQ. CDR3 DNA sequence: TGCGCCAGCAGTTTAGGGCGGGGGGGCTCCGATACGCAGTATTTT. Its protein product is CASSLGRGGSDTQYF.

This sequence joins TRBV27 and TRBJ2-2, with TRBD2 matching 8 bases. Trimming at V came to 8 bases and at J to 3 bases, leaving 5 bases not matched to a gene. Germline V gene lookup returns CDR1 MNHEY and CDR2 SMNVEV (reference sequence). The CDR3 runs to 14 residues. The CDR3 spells CASGGGRDTGELFF. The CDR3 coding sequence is TGTGCCAGCGGCGGGGGGCGCGACACCGGGGAGCTGTTTTTT.

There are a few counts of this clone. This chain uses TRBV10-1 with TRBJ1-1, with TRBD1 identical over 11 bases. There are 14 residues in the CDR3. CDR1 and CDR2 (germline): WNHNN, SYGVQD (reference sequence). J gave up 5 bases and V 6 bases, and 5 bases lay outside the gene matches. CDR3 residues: CASRPGTGGTEAFF. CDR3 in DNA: TGCGCCAGCAGGCCCGGGACAGGGGGTACTGAAGCTTTCTTT.